The 17 T cell receptor beta chains below all came from one sample that was sequenced in a study of blood T cell repertoires in COVID-19 (dated by TCRdb to the early 2020s). Preparation of the library involved the immunoSEQ multiplex PCR assay. TCRdb carries this immuneACCESS record with in-frame sequences only. Its versions omit some clonotypes, under half of them owing to an unresolved V gene in the studies checked, with the rest unexplained. The sample profile shows 300,000 to 450,000 clones; 80% to 90% of them were found once. Of the sample, approximately 1.9% is held by the ten largest clones. The source material was PBMCs or T cells enriched from blood (not recorded which). All receptors derive from a man aged 40-49 years in a cohort exposed to, infected with or recovered from COVID-19 (not recorded which).

The chain joins TRBV10-3 to TRBJ1-2; D is undetermined. Germline CDR1 and CDR2: ENHRY and SYGVKD. The CDR3 extends over 16 amino acids. Trimming left V 0 bases short and J 4 bases short, with 15 bases between. The CDR3 sequence is CAISESKSQDPYGYTF. CDR3 bases: TGTGCCATCAGTGAGTCGAAATCCCAGGATCCCTATGGCTACACCTTC.

The chain joins TRBV27 to TRBJ1-2; TRBD1 matches at 7 bases. Looked up from germline, CDR1 is MNHEY and CDR2 is SMNVEV (reference sequence). V shed 0 bases and J 10 bases; nucleotides not matched to a gene: 5. The CDR3 is 13 residues long. As DNA, the CDR3 is TGTGCCAGCAGTTTATCAGGGGGCAATACCTACACCTTC. The encoded protein is CASSLSGGNTYTF.

V and J are TRBV18 and TRBJ2-1; 12 nucleotides line up with TRBD2. This CDR3 region has 13 residues. Germline loops: CDR1 KGHSH, CDR2 LQKENI. Losses at the gene ends were 4 bases for V and 10 bases for J; bases not matched to a gene: 2. This CDR3 reads CASSRLAGVEQFF. The DNA of the CDR3 is TGTGCCAGCTCACGACTAGCGGGAGTGGAGCAGTTCTTC.

The sample holds a few counts of this clone. The J gene is TRBJ1-6, the V gene TRBV6-5, with D unresolved. The CDR3 sequence is 14 residues long. CDR1 is MNHEY, CDR2 SVGAGI, per germline. Trimming stripped 6 bases from V and 5 bases from J, with 11 bases between. In nucleotides, the CDR3 is TGTGCCAGCAGACTATCCGGGAATAATTCACCCCTCCACTTT. Translation: CASRLSGNNSPLHF.

The chain combines TRBV28 with TRBJ2-1, with TRBD2 matching over 7 bases. V shed 3 bases and J 8 bases; nucleotides not matched to a gene: 7. CDR1 is MDHEN, CDR2 SYDVKM, per germline. CDR3 length: 14 residues. The DNA for the CDR3 is TGTGCCAGCAGTTTCCGATGGGGGGGGTATGAGCAGTTCTTC. Translated: CASSFRWGGYEQFF.

This clone was counted only a few times. The chain couples TRBV11-2 to TRBJ1-4; D gene ambiguous. V was cut by 7 bases and J by 8 bases, with 14 bases left in between. The CDR3 extends over 13 amino acids. Germline values: CDR1 SGHAT, CDR2 FQNNGV. The CDR3 DNA follows: TGTGCCAGCACGGGTCCCGCGGTAGAAAAACTGTTTTTT. This encodes CASTGPAVEKLFF.

The rearrangement uses TRBV27 and TRBJ2-7; 8 bases align to TRBD2. The J segment lost 6 bases and the V segment lost 2 bases, leaving 6 bases of the junction unmatched. Germline CDR1 MNHEY, CDR2 SMNVEV (reference sequence). This CDR3 has 14 amino acids. This CDR3 is CASSLQAGVTEQYF. CDR3 DNA sequence: TGTGCCAGCAGTTTACAAGCGGGAGTCACCGAGCAGTACTTC.

The chain couples TRBV18 to TRBJ2-7; tentative D call: TRBD1 (6 bases). Germline lookup yields CDR1 KGHSH and CDR2 LQKENI. This CDR3 is built from 14 residues. V was clipped by 4 bases and J by 0 bases, with 10 bases between them. For the CDR3, the DNA is TGTGCCAGCTCACTGACGGACAGCTCCTACGAGCAGTACTTC. Translation: CASSLTDSSYEQYF.

The chain recombines TRBV19 with TRBJ2-6; 11 bases line up with TRBD1. Per germline, CDR1 LNHDA and CDR2 SQIVND (reference sequence). V shed 1 base and J 2 bases; nucleotides not matched to a gene: 1. The CDR3 loop spans 17 amino acids. The CDR3 DNA is TGTGCCAGTAGTATAGGGGGACAGGGGGCTGGGGCCAACGTCCTGACTTTC. This codes for CASSIGGQGAGANVLTF.

This clone was recorded only once. The V call is TRBV5-1, the J call TRBJ1-2; 9 positions agree with TRBD1. This CDR3 has 14 residues. CDR1 and CDR2 (germline): SGHRS, YFSETQ. The V gene end was trimmed by 3 bases and the J gene end by 6 bases; junction bases not matched to a gene: 6. In DNA form, the CDR3 reads TGCGCCAGCAGCTGGGGACAGGGTCAAAATGGCTACACCTTC. This codes for CASSWGQGQNGYTF.

J is TRBJ1-5 and V is TRBV5-8; D uncertain. The CDR3 has 13 amino acids. V lost 0 bases, J lost 8 bases, and 9 bases lay in between. Germline values: CDR1 SGHTS, CDR2 YDEGEE. For the CDR3, the DNA is TGTGCCAGCAGCTTGGCCGAGGGAAAGCCCCAGCATTTT. This codes for CASSLAEGKPQHF. Variable domain in full (rest from reference TRBV5-8 and TRBJ1-5): EAGVTQSPTHLIKTRGQQATLRCSPISGHTSVYWYQQALGLGLQFLLWYDEGEERNRGNFPPRFSGRQFPNYSSELNVNALELEDSALYLCASSLAEGKPQHFGDGTRLSIL.

The chain couples TRBV27 to TRBJ2-2, with 11 bases matching TRBD1. Losses at the gene ends were 6 bases for V and 7 bases for J; bases not matched to a gene: 13. CDR1 and CDR2 from the germline V gene are MNHEY and SMNVEV (reference sequence). The CDR3 totals 17 residues. In DNA form, the CDR3 reads TGTGCCAGCAGCCGGCTCCAAGGGACAGGGGGGTTCGGGGAGCTGTTTTTT. Its protein product is CASSRLQGTGGFGELFF.

V is TRBV12-5 and J is TRBJ2-7; TRBD1 agrees at 7 bases. Germline CDR1 LGHNT, CDR2 FRNRAP. V lost 2 bases, J lost 3 bases, and 10 bases stayed unmatched. The CDR3 extends over 16 amino acids. The DNA of the CDR3 is TGTGCTAGTGGTTTGCGGATACCGGGACAGATCTACGAGCAGTACTTC. This translates into CASGLRIPGQIYEQYF.

The genes are TRBV5-1 and TRBJ2-3, with D tentatively TRBD2 (6 bases). The CDR3 sequence is 15 residues long. Trimming shortened V by 4 bases and J by 0 bases, and 12 bases separated the two germline ends. CDR1 and CDR2 from the germline V gene are SGHRS and YFSETQ. CDR3 protein: CASSPGTRSTDTQYF. The CDR3 bases are TGCGCCAGCAGCCCCGGGACTCGGAGCACAGATACGCAGTATTTT.

The V gene is TRBV2, the J gene TRBJ2-3; tentative D call: TRBD1 (6 bases). CDR1 is SNHLY, CDR2 FYNNEI, per germline. The ends were cut back, 7 bases at V and 4 bases at J, with 15 bases in the middle. The CDR3 is made up of 14 amino acids. The CDR3 region is CASMVDRSADTQYF. The CDR3 region has the DNA TGTGCCAGCATGGTTGACAGGAGCGCAGATACGCAGTATTTT.

The V gene is TRBV10-3, the J gene TRBJ2-3; TRBD1 matches 11 bases. Germline V gene lookup returns CDR1 ENHRY and CDR2 SYGVKD. The CDR3 runs 14 residues. Trimming took 5 bases from V and 5 from J; bases not matched to a gene: 3. The CDR3 coding sequence is TGTGCCATCAGTTGGGGACAGGGGGAAGATACGCAGTATTTT. Encoded protein: CAISWGQGEDTQYF.

The chain carries TRBV30 and TRBJ1-6, with 7 bases lining up with TRBD1. Germline values: CDR1 GTSNPN, CDR2 SVGIG (reference sequence). The length of the CDR3 is 13 residues. The trim removed 7 bases at V and 4 bases at J, leaving 4 bases unmatched. The CDR3: CASQTGYNSPLHF. The CDR3 DNA is TGTGCCTCGCAGACAGGGTATAATTCACCCCTCCACTTT.